The entry that follows covers one T cell receptor beta chain sequence. Its specificity is not known. TCRB transcripts that were expressed got sequenced, as all of the isolated RNA had been reverse transcribed. About 3.7 million reads, on average, came from each naive, central memory and regulatory T cell sample. Clones were sequenced by immunoSEQ multiplex PCR, and TCRdb holds only the in-frame ones, with some missing. The top ten hold roughly 0.06% of the sample, which has under 500,000 clones, 30% seen once. Isolation of CD4+ naive, central memory, regulatory and stem cell-like memory cells was achieved by sorting via CD45RO/CCR7/CD25/CD127/CD95/CD27. The sample originates from a study of beta chain features in type 1 diabetes. Across the whole study: Over 85,000,000 sorted cells were examined across all samples. Study observations and caveats: Small HLA sub-analyses could not settle whether HLA shapes TCRB rearrangement.

This clonotype was sampled from a man younger than 35 in good health. Material for sequencing was naive CD4+ T cells from blood.

The chain's CDR3 is CASSSRTSGRAGELFF. The CDR3 DNA reads TGTGCCAGCAGCTCACGGACTAGCGGGAGGGCCGGGGAGCTGTTTTTT. This chain links TRBV7-6 with TRBJ2-2, with 15 bases aligning to TRBD2. CDR1 and CDR2 (germline): SGHVS, FNYEAQ. This CDR3 has 16 amino acids. After removal of 4 bases from V and 6 bases from J, the junction contained 3 bases not matched to a gene.